This paragraph covers one T cell receptor (beta chain) sequence. Thyroid surgery had not been preceded by any treatment in any patient. Germline V gene sequence: CDR1 SGHRS, CDR2 YFSETQ. The V end lost 0 bases, the J end lost 5 bases, and 17 bases lay between the germline ends. The CDR3 totals 16 residues. TCRdb called clones again from the PCR reads with MiXCR. In the table there are around 18,000 clones, around 30% of which are singletons. The data belong to a study of metastatic and nonmetastatic thyroid tumors. The sequence was obtained from a female donor with papillary thyroid cancer or a benign thyroid nodule (not recorded which). Some clones in this sample may be carry-over from other donors' samples. This chain connects TRBV5-1 to TRBJ2-5, with D possibly matching TRBD2 (5 bases). Sequenced sample: tumor tissue. As DNA, the CDR3 is TGCGCCAGCAGCTTGGTACCGGACGGGGATGGGGAGACCCAGTACTTC. Translation: CASSLVPDGDGETQYF.